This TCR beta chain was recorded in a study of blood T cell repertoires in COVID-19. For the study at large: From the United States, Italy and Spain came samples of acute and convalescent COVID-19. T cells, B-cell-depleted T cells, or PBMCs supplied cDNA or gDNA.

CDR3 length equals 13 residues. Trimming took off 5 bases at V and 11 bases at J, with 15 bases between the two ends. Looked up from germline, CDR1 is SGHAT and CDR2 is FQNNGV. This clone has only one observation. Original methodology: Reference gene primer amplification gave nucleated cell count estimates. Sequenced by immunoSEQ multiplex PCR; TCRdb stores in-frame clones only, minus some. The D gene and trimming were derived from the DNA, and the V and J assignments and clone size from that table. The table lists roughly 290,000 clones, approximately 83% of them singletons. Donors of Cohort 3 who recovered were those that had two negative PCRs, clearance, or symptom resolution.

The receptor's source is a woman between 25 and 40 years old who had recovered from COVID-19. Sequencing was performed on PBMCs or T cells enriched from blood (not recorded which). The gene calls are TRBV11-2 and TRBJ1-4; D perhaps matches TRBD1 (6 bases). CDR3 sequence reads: CASSGHRDGKLFF. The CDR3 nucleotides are TGTGCCAGCAGCGGCCACAGGGATGGGAAACTGTTTTTT.